The following is a TCR beta chain sequence with its context. This record belongs to a study of human T cells and chemical hapten exposure. TCRdb used MiXCR to reprocess the RACE reads, holding one entry per CDR3 protein. The repertoire holds 62,000 or so distinct CDR3 sequences, with 9.5% to 12% as singletons. This sample's time point: pre-sensitization, week 0. Indicated treatment: therapeutic diphenylcyclopropenone sensitization with weekly scalp DPC. Specimen: whole blood, collected in connection with sensitization to the hapten diphenylcyclopropenone (DPC). The sequence came from a woman aged 45-65 years with alopecia areata. Some clones in this sample may be carry-over from other donors' samples.

The CDR3 spells CASSPRPRGYEQYF. The CDR3 region has the DNA TGTGCCAGCAGCCCTCGGCCCCGTGGGTACGAGCAGTACTTC. The chain couples TRBV5-4 to TRBJ2-7, with unresolved D. Trimming shortened V by 4 bases and J by 4 bases, and 15 bases separated the two germline ends. Germline V gene data show CDR1 as SGHNT and CDR2 as YYREEE (reference sequence). CDR3 length equals 14 residues.